These T cell receptor beta chains were read from a single sample in a study of T-cell memory formation after mild COVID-19. Each CDR3 protein is one row after TCRdb ran MiXCR on the 5' RACE reads. The sample records about 360,000 distinct CDR3 sequences, over 13% being singletons. Sequenced material: PBMCs or a T cell subset sorted from them (not recorded which). Receptor source: a man aged 18 to 30 who had mild COVID-19 (a few samples of this study predate the infection). Cell type and time point are not known. Both conserved end residues are part of each CDR3. Fields, in order: clone size, V gene, J gene, D gene, CDR3 protein, CDR3 DNA. D genes are given only for firm matches. Where a row states a size, it is once, few, many or the class of an expanded clone; other rows omit it.

clone_size: few; v_call: TRBV18; j_call: TRBJ2-1; d_call: TRBD1; cdr3_aa: CASSPRSGTGGTNEQFF; cdr3_nt: TGTGCCAGCTCTCCCCGGAGCGGGACAGGGGGAACCAATGAGCAGTTCTTC
clone_size: few; v_call: TRBV7-6; j_call: TRBJ2-7; d_call: TRBD1; cdr3_aa: CASSFSVTGLAGEQYF; cdr3_nt: TGTGCCAGCAGCTTTTCCGTGACAGGGTTGGCCGGGGAGCAGTACTTC
clone_size: few; v_call: TRBV9; j_call: TRBJ1-1; d_call: .; cdr3_aa: CASSVGTAEWMNTEAFF; cdr3_nt: TGTGCCAGCAGCGTAGGGACAGCTGAATGGATGAACACTGAAGCTTTCTTT
clone_size: .; v_call: TRBV5-4; j_call: TRBJ2-3; d_call: .; cdr3_aa: CASSGAGQDTQYF; cdr3_nt: TGTGCCAGCAGCGGGGCAGGGCAAGATACGCAGTATTTT
clone_size: few; v_call: TRBV20-1; j_call: TRBJ1-4; d_call: TRBD1; cdr3_aa: CSARDREEKLFF; cdr3_nt: TGCAGTGCTAGGGACAGGGAGGAAAAACTGTTTTTT
clone_size: few; v_call: TRBV7-6; j_call: TRBJ2-7; d_call: TRBD1; cdr3_aa: CASSLLSGQGRYEQYF; cdr3_nt: TGTGCCAGCAGCCTCCTCTCGGGACAGGGGAGGTACGAGCAGTACTTC
clone_size: .; v_call: TRBV4-1; j_call: TRBJ2-1; d_call: .; cdr3_aa: CASSQEKAPNEQFF; cdr3_nt: TGCGCCAGCAGCCAAGAAAAGGCCCCAAATGAGCAGTTCTTC
clone_size: few; v_call: TRBV7-2; j_call: TRBJ2-5; d_call: TRBD1; cdr3_aa: CASSDQGVLYF; cdr3_nt: TGTGCCAGCAGCGACCAGGGGGTCCTGTACTTC
clone_size: many; v_call: TRBV12-3/TRBV12-4; j_call: TRBJ2-3; d_call: TRBD1; cdr3_aa: CASSTGGTQYF; cdr3_nt: TGTGCCAGCAGCACAGGGGGTACGCAGTATTTT
clone_size: few; v_call: TRBV7-2; j_call: TRBJ2-7; d_call: .; cdr3_aa: CASSSLGRRYEQYF; cdr3_nt: TGTGCCAGCAGCTCACTGGGCCGGAGATACGAGCAGTACTTC
clone_size: .; v_call: TRBV2; j_call: TRBJ2-2; d_call: .; cdr3_aa: CASTYGANTGELFF; cdr3_nt: TGTGCCAGCACCTATGGCGCGAACACCGGGGAGCTGTTTTTT
clone_size: .; v_call: TRBV14; j_call: TRBJ2-7; d_call: TRBD1; cdr3_aa: CASSQVKTGGTYEQYF; cdr3_nt: TGTGCCAGCAGCCAAGTAAAAACAGGGGGTACCTACGAGCAGTACTTC
clone_size: many; v_call: TRBV2; j_call: TRBJ2-5; d_call: TRBD2; cdr3_aa: CASSEPSGETQYF; cdr3_nt: TGTGCCAGCAGTGAGCCTAGCGGAGAGACCCAGTACTTC
clone_size: .; v_call: TRBV20-1; j_call: TRBJ2-4; d_call: .; cdr3_aa: CSVGGLPGDIQYF; cdr3_nt: TGCAGTGTTGGTGGACTGCCGGGGGACATTCAGTACTTC
clone_size: .; v_call: TRBV7-2; j_call: TRBJ2-1; d_call: .; cdr3_aa: CASSSDRGYYNEQFF; cdr3_nt: TGTGCCAGCAGCTCCGACAGAGGCTACTACAATGAGCAGTTCTTC
clone_size: few; v_call: TRBV15; j_call: TRBJ2-3; d_call: .; cdr3_aa: CATRQADLTDTQYF; cdr3_nt: TGTGCCACCAGGCAAGCGGACCTCACAGATACGCAGTATTTT
clone_size: few; v_call: TRBV6-5; j_call: TRBJ1-1; d_call: .; cdr3_aa: CASTAFLNAEAFF; cdr3_nt: TGTGCCAGCACCGCCTTTTTAAACGCTGAAGCTTTCTTT
clone_size: .; v_call: TRBV7-2; j_call: TRBJ1-1; d_call: .; cdr3_aa: CASSSNGRGTEAFF; cdr3_nt: TGTGCCAGCAGCTCCAATGGAAGGGGCACTGAAGCTTTCTTT
clone_size: few; v_call: TRBV24-1; j_call: TRBJ2-1; d_call: .; cdr3_aa: CATSDLDSRGQFF; cdr3_nt: TGTGCCACCAGTGATTTGGACTCTCGGGGCCAGTTCTTC
clone_size: .; v_call: TRBV6-2/TRBV6-3; j_call: TRBJ2-2; d_call: .; cdr3_aa: CASSYLGGELFF; cdr3_nt: TGTGCCAGCAGTTACCTCGGCGGGGAGCTGTTTTTT
clone_size: few; v_call: TRBV9; j_call: TRBJ2-7; d_call: TRBD2; cdr3_aa: CASSGGTSGSYEQYF; cdr3_nt: TGTGCCAGCAGCGGCGGGACTAGCGGATCCTACGAGCAGTACTTC
clone_size: .; v_call: TRBV6-2/TRBV6-3; j_call: TRBJ2-1; d_call: TRBD2; cdr3_aa: CASSYSGLAGVEQFF; cdr3_nt: TGTGCCAGCAGTTACTCAGGACTAGCGGGGGTTGAGCAGTTCTTC
clone_size: many; v_call: TRBV12-3/TRBV12-4; j_call: TRBJ2-3; d_call: .; cdr3_aa: CASSFGAADTQYF; cdr3_nt: TGTGCCAGCAGTTTCGGGGCTGCAGATACGCAGTATTTT
clone_size: many; v_call: TRBV7-9; j_call: TRBJ2-2; d_call: .; cdr3_aa: CASSLRRPAPGELFF; cdr3_nt: TGTGCCAGCAGCTTAAGAAGGCCCGCACCCGGGGAGCTGTTTTTT
clone_size: few; v_call: TRBV5-1; j_call: TRBJ2-1; d_call: TRBD2; cdr3_aa: CASSASLAGAYNEQFF; cdr3_nt: TGCGCCAGCAGCGCATCCTTAGCGGGGGCTTATAATGAGCAGTTCTTC
clone_size: .; v_call: TRBV19; j_call: TRBJ2-2; d_call: .; cdr3_aa: CASRQGSNTGELFF; cdr3_nt: TGTGCCAGTAGACAGGGTTCGAACACCGGGGAGCTGTTTTTT
clone_size: .; v_call: TRBV10-3; j_call: TRBJ1-1; d_call: .; cdr3_aa: CAISLREGATEAFF; cdr3_nt: TGTGCCATCAGCCTGCGGGAGGGTGCGACTGAAGCTTTCTTT
clone_size: many; v_call: TRBV27; j_call: TRBJ2-5; d_call: .; cdr3_aa: CASRGVGETQYF; cdr3_nt: TGTGCCAGCAGGGGGGTGGGGGAGACCCAGTACTTC
clone_size: .; v_call: TRBV4-3; j_call: TRBJ2-3; d_call: .; cdr3_aa: CASSQDRYRSSDTQYF; cdr3_nt: TGCGCCAGCAGCCAAGACCGGTATAGGTCCTCAGATACGCAGTATTTT
clone_size: .; v_call: TRBV6-5; j_call: TRBJ2-4; d_call: .; cdr3_aa: CASTQAFTGTLAKNIQYF; cdr3_nt: TGTGCCAGCACCCAGGCCTTTACAGGAACCTTAGCCAAAAACATTCAGTACTTC
clone_size: .; v_call: TRBV11-2; j_call: TRBJ2-7; d_call: TRBD1; cdr3_aa: CASSLAPGTASYEQYF; cdr3_nt: TGTGCCAGCAGCTTGGCCCCCGGGACAGCCTCCTACGAGCAGTACTTC
clone_size: many; v_call: TRBV7-2; j_call: TRBJ2-3; d_call: TRBD1; cdr3_aa: CASSLKPGGPDTQYF; cdr3_nt: TGTGCCAGCAGCTTAAAGCCAGGGGGCCCAGATACGCAGTATTTT
clone_size: few; v_call: TRBV29-1; j_call: TRBJ2-7; d_call: .; cdr3_aa: CSARQGVGYEQYF; cdr3_nt: TGCAGCGCCCGGCAGGGAGTAGGGTACGAGCAGTACTTC
clone_size: few; v_call: TRBV11-1; j_call: TRBJ2-1; d_call: .; cdr3_aa: CASSPTREQFF; cdr3_nt: TGTGCCAGCAGCCCCACCCGTGAGCAGTTCTTC
clone_size: many; v_call: TRBV7-2; j_call: TRBJ2-1; d_call: TRBD2; cdr3_aa: CASSTSGGAGEQFF; cdr3_nt: TGTGCCAGCAGCACCAGCGGGGGGGCCGGTGAGCAGTTCTTC
clone_size: .; v_call: TRBV12-3/TRBV12-4; j_call: TRBJ2-6; d_call: .; cdr3_aa: CASSSGSRRGSGANVLTF; cdr3_nt: TGTGCCAGCAGTTCAGGGTCGAGACGGGGTTCTGGGGCCAACGTCCTGACTTTC
clone_size: many; v_call: TRBV2; j_call: TRBJ2-1; d_call: .; cdr3_aa: CASSQDYNEQFF; cdr3_nt: TGTGCCAGCAGTCAGGACTACAATGAGCAGTTCTTC
clone_size: few; v_call: TRBV5-4; j_call: TRBJ2-5; d_call: TRBD2; cdr3_aa: CASSQGLAGASETQYF; cdr3_nt: TGTGCCAGCAGCCAGGGACTAGCGGGGGCTTCAGAGACCCAGTACTTC
clone_size: few; v_call: TRBV5-1; j_call: TRBJ2-2; d_call: .; cdr3_aa: CASSLDEAGTGELFF; cdr3_nt: TGCGCCAGCAGCTTGGACGAGGCCGGCACCGGGGAGCTGTTTTTT
clone_size: few; v_call: TRBV25-1; j_call: TRBJ1-6; d_call: .; cdr3_aa: CASSEYDLRAGNSPLHF; cdr3_nt: TGTGCCAGCAGTGAATATGATTTGAGGGCCGGGAATTCACCCCTCCACTTT
clone_size: many; v_call: TRBV12-3/TRBV12-4; j_call: TRBJ2-7; d_call: .; cdr3_aa: CASSLVGTYYEQYF; cdr3_nt: TGTGCCAGCAGTTTAGTTGGGACATACTACGAGCAGTACTTC
clone_size: few; v_call: TRBV20-1; j_call: TRBJ2-7; d_call: TRBD2; cdr3_aa: CSGIGSGGFSYEQYF; cdr3_nt: TGCAGTGGAATAGGAAGCGGGGGGTTCTCCTACGAGCAGTACTTC
clone_size: .; v_call: TRBV13; j_call: TRBJ1-6; d_call: TRBD1; cdr3_aa: CASSLQGPYNSPLHF; cdr3_nt: TGTGCCAGCAGCCTACAGGGGCCTTATAATTCACCCCTCCACTTT
clone_size: few; v_call: TRBV5-1; j_call: TRBJ1-1; d_call: .; cdr3_aa: CASSLPAAYNTEAFF; cdr3_nt: TGCGCCAGCAGCTTGCCCGCAGCCTATAACACTGAAGCTTTCTTT
clone_size: .; v_call: TRBV5-1; j_call: TRBJ1-1; d_call: .; cdr3_aa: CASSSRAGGNTEAFF; cdr3_nt: TGCGCCAGCAGCTCACGGGCGGGGGGGAACACTGAAGCTTTCTTT
clone_size: .; v_call: TRBV20-1; j_call: TRBJ2-6; d_call: .; cdr3_aa: CSATGAGGANVLTF; cdr3_nt: TGCAGTGCTACAGGGGCCGGTGGGGCCAACGTCCTGACTTTC
clone_size: few; v_call: TRBV9; j_call: TRBJ2-3; d_call: .; cdr3_aa: CASSIEGGRFLPDTQYF; cdr3_nt: TGTGCCAGCAGCATAGAGGGGGGAAGGTTCCTACCAGATACGCAGTATTTT
clone_size: few; v_call: TRBV7-9; j_call: TRBJ2-5; d_call: .; cdr3_aa: CASSFYGETQYF; cdr3_nt: TGTGCCAGCAGCTTCTACGGGGAGACCCAGTACTTC
clone_size: many; v_call: TRBV7-8; j_call: TRBJ2-5; d_call: .; cdr3_aa: CASSFGEQETQYF; cdr3_nt: TGTGCCAGCAGCTTCGGCGAACAAGAGACCCAGTACTTC
clone_size: .; v_call: TRBV7-9; j_call: TRBJ1-6; d_call: .; cdr3_aa: CASRSFILDSPLHF; cdr3_nt: TGTGCCAGCAGGTCCTTCATTTTGGATTCACCCCTCCACTTT
clone_size: few; v_call: TRBV24-1; j_call: TRBJ2-3; d_call: TRBD1; cdr3_aa: CATSDQGARTDTQYF; cdr3_nt: TGTGCCACCAGTGACCAGGGGGCGCGGACAGATACGCAGTATTTT
clone_size: many; v_call: TRBV5-1; j_call: TRBJ1-1; d_call: .; cdr3_aa: CASSRGPRNTEAFF; cdr3_nt: TGCGCCAGCAGCCGAGGACCGCGGAACACTGAAGCTTTCTTT
clone_size: few; v_call: TRBV20-1; j_call: TRBJ1-3; d_call: .; cdr3_aa: CSAADRSSGNTIYF; cdr3_nt: TGCAGTGCCGCGGACAGAAGCTCTGGAAACACCATATATTTT
clone_size: few; v_call: TRBV11-2; j_call: TRBJ2-4; d_call: .; cdr3_aa: CASSLVLDIQYF; cdr3_nt: TGTGCCAGCAGCTTAGTCTTGGACATTCAGTACTTC
clone_size: few; v_call: TRBV2; j_call: TRBJ1-2; d_call: .; cdr3_aa: CASTRYARMAYGYTF; cdr3_nt: TGTGCCAGCACGAGGTACGCCAGGATGGCCTATGGCTACACCTTC
clone_size: .; v_call: TRBV10-1; j_call: TRBJ2-7; d_call: .; cdr3_aa: CASSGYAMGEQYF; cdr3_nt: TGCGCCAGCAGTGGCTACGCTATGGGCGAGCAGTACTTC
clone_size: .; v_call: TRBV6-1; j_call: TRBJ1-2; d_call: .; cdr3_aa: CASSEIGTWSGYTF; cdr3_nt: TGTGCCAGCAGTGAAATTGGGACGTGGAGTGGCTACACCTTC